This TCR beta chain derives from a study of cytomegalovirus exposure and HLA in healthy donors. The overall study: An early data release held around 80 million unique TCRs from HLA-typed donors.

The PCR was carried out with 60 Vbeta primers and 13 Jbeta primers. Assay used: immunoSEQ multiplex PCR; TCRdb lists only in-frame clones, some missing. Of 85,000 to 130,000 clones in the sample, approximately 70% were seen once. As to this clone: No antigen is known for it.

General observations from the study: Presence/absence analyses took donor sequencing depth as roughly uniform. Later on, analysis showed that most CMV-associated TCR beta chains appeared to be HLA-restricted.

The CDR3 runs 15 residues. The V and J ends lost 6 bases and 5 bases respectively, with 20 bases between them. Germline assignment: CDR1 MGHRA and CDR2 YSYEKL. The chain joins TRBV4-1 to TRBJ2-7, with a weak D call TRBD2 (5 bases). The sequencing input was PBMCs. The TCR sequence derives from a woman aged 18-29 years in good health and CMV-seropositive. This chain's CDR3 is CASRKTGLPRDEQYF. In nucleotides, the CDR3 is TGCGCCAGCAGAAAAACCGGACTTCCTCGGGACGAGCAGTACTTC.